This TCR beta chain came from a study of CD8 T cells in ankylosing spondylitis. This CDR3 has 18 residues. In germline, CDR1 is MNHEY, CDR2 SVGEGT. J was trimmed by 5 bases and V by 6 bases; bases with no gene match: 12. Findings and caveats of the study: Before this, some motif variants had been reported in reactive arthritis synovial fluid and blood. For ankylosing spondylitis blood, a TCR beta motif of 7 to 9 highly homologous variants appeared characteristic.

This clonotype has only a few counts. Antigen: not known. TCRdb re-called the 5' RACE reads with MiXCR, one entry per CDR3 protein. This table holds 35,000 to 40,000 distinct CDR3 sequences, more than 15% found once. This rearrangement joins TRBV6-2 or TRBV6-3 to TRBJ2-1; TRBD2 matches 14 bases. Sample: blood. The sequence was collected from a male donor with ankylosing spondylitis or in good health (not recorded which). CDR3 sequence reads: CASSLGLAGERLHNEQFF. Written as DNA, the CDR3 is TGTGCCAGCAGCCTGGGACTAGCGGGAGAACGGCTACACAATGAGCAGTTCTTC.